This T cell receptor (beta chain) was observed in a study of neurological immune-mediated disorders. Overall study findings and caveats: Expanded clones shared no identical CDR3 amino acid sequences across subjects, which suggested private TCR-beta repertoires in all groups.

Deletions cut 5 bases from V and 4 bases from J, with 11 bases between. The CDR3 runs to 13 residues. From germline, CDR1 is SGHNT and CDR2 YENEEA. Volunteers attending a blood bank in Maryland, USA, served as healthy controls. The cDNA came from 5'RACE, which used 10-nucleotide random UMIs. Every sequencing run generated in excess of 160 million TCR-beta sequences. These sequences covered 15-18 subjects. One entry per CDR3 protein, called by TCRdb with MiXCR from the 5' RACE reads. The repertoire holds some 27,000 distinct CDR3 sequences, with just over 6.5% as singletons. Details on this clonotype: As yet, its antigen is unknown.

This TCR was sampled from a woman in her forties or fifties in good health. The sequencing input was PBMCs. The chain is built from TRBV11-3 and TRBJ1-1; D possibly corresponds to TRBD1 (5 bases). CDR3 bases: TGTGCCAGCAGCCCGGGGCAGAGCACTGAAGCTTTCTTT. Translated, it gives CASSPGQSTEAFF. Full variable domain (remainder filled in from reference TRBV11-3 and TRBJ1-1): EAGVVQSPRYKIIEKKQPVAFWCNPISGHNTLYWYLQNLGQGPELLIRYENEEAVDDSQLPKDRFSAERLKGVDSTLKIQPAELGDSAVYLCASSPGQSTEAFFGQGTRLTVV.